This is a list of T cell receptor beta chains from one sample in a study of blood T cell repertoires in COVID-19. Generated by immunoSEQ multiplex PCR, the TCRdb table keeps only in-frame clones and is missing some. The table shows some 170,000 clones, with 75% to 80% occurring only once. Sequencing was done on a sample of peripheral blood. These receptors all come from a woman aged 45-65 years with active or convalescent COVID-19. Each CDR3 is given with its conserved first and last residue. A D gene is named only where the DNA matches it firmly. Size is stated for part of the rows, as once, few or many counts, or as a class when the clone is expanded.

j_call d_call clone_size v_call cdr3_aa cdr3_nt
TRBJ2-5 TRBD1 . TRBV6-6 CASSRGQAPDPQEETQYF TGTGCCAGCAGCCGAGGACAGGCTCCAGACCCCCAAGAGGAGACCCAGTACTTC
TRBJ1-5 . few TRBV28 CASSLQTGRNQPQHF TGTGCCAGCAGTTTACAGACAGGCCGCAATCAGCCCCAGCATTTT
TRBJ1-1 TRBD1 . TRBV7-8 CASSLDHRGTEAFF TGTGCCAGCAGCTTAGATCACAGGGGCACTGAAGCTTTCTTT
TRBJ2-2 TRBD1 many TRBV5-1 CASSRTGTPGELFF TGCGCCAGCAGCCGGACAGGGACTCCCGGGGAGCTGTTTTTT
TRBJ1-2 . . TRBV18 CASSPPSGSNYGYTF TGTGCCAGCTCACCACCATCGGGGTCGAACTATGGCTACACCTTC
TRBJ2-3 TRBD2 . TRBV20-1 CSASGGGAVGGTDTQYF TGCAGTGCTAGTGGGGGGGGAGCGGTTGGTGGCACAGATACGCAGTATTTT
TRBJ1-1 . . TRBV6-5 CASSYSIGSTEAFF TGTGCCAGCAGTTACTCGATTGGGAGCACTGAAGCTTTCTTT
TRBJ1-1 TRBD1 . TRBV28 CASSKPGQGRTEAFF TGTGCCAGCAGTAAACCGGGACAGGGAAGAACTGAAGCTTTCTTT
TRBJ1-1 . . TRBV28 CASRPNRNTEAFF TGTGCCAGCAGACCTAATCGGAACACTGAAGCTTTCTTT
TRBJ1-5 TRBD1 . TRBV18 CASSQRLTGGNNQPQHF TGTGCCAGCTCACAAAGATTAACAGGGGGCAACAATCAGCCCCAGCATTTT
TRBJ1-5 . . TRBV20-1 CSASRGSQPQHF TGCAGTGCTAGTAGAGGGAGTCAGCCCCAGCATTTT
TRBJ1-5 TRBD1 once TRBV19 CASSMRTGGSNQPQHF TGTGCCAGTAGTATGAGGACAGGGGGTAGCAATCAGCCCCAGCATTTT
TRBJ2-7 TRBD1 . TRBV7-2 CASSLDSGTGAYEQYF TGTGCCAGCAGCTTAGATTCCGGGACAGGGGCGTACGAGCAGTACTTC
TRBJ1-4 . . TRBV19 CASSLLGGGEKLFF TGTGCCAGTAGTCTCCTAGGTGGCGGAGAAAAACTGTTTTTT
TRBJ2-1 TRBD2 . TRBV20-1 CSASGLGEQFF TGCAGTGCTAGTGGACTAGGTGAGCAGTTCTTC
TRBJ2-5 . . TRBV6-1 CASRPPGQEETQYF TGTGCCAGCAGGCCCCCGGGACAAGAGGAGACCCAGTACTTC
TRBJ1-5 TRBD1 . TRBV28 CASRGQGAIQPQHF TGTGCCAGCAGAGGACAGGGGGCGATTCAGCCCCAGCATTTT
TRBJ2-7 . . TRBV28 CASNLASQVMDF TGTGCCAGCAACTTGGCCAGTCAGGTCATGGACTTC
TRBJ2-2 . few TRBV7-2 CASSLDRVYGGELFF TGTGCCAGCAGCTTAGACCGGGTTTACGGCGGGGAGCTGTTTTTT
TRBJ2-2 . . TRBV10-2 CASSEREAGELFF TGCGCCAGCAGTGAGAGGGAGGCCGGGGAGCTGTTTTTT
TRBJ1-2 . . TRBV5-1 CASSPGQFIYTF TGCGCCAGCAGCCCCGGACAGTTTATCTACACCTTC
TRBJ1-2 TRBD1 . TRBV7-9 CASGQDSYGYTF TGTGCCAGCGGACAGGATTCCTATGGCTACACCTTC
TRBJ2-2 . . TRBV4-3 CASSQEPNANTGELFF TGCGCCAGCAGCCAAGAACCTAACGCGAATACCGGGGAGCTGTTTTTT
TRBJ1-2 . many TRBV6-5 CASSRDHRDYGYTF TGTGCCAGCAGTAGGGATCACAGGGATTATGGCTACACCTTC
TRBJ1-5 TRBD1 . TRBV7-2 CASSIGQASNQPQHF TGTGCCAGCAGTATCGGACAGGCTAGCAATCAGCCCCAGCATTTT
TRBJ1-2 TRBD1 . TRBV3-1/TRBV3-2 CASSQTGQGIYGYTF TGTGCCAGCAGCCAAACGGGACAGGGGATCTATGGCTACACCTTC
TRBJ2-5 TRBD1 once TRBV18 CASAGTGRETQYF TGTGCCAGCGCCGGGACAGGGCGAGAGACCCAGTACTTC
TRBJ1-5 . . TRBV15 CATSRDYGGNQPQHF TGTGCCACCAGCAGAGATTATGGGGGGAATCAGCCCCAGCATTTT
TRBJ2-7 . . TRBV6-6 CASSYSIIGQSYEQYF TGTGCCAGCAGTTACTCTATCATCGGACAGTCCTACGAGCAGTACTTC
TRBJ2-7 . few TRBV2 CASSGRGLTAYEQYF TGTGCCAGCAGCGGTCGGGGGTTAACGGCCTACGAGCAGTACTTC
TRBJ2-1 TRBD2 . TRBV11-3 CASSLGGLAGAEQFF TGTGCCAGCAGCTTAGGAGGACTAGCGGGAGCTGAGCAGTTCTTC
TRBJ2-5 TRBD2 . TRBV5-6 CASRDFLAGGFQETQYF TGTGCCAGCAGAGACTTCCTAGCGGGGGGCTTCCAAGAGACCCAGTACTTC
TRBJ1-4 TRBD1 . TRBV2 CASSDRGRDEKLFF TGTGCCAGCAGTGACAGGGGGAGAGACGAAAAACTGTTTTTT
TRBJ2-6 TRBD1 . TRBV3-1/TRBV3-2 CASSHGQDSSGANVLTF TGTGCCAGCAGCCATGGACAGGACAGCTCTGGGGCCAACGTCCTGACTTTC
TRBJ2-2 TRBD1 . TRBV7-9 CASSLGSGTGGTGELFF TGTGCCAGCAGCTTAGGTTCTGGGACAGGGGGCACCGGGGAGCTGTTTTTT
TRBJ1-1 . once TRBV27 CASSAAWDLNTEAFF TGTGCCAGCAGTGCGGCCTGGGACTTGAACACTGAAGCTTTCTTT
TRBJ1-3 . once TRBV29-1 CSVVDSSGNTIYF TGCAGCGTTGTTGACAGCTCTGGAAACACCATATATTTT
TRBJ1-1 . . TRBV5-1 CASSPDTLNTEAFF TGCGCCAGCAGCCCGGACACACTAAACACTGAAGCTTTCTTT
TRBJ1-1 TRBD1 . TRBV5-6 CASSLGGTASEAFF TGTGCCAGCAGCTTGGGGGGGACAGCCTCTGAAGCTTTCTTT
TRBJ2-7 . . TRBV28 CASLTPGTYEQYF TGTGCCAGCCTAACTCCAGGGACTTACGAGCAGTACTTC
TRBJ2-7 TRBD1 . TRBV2 CASSEKGQGLQEQYF TGTGCCAGCAGTGAGAAGGGACAGGGGCTACAAGAGCAGTACTTC
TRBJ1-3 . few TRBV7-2 CASSLQGNTIYF TGTGCCAGCAGCTTACAGGGGAACACCATATATTTT
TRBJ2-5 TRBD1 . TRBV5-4 CASSLSGGKETQYF TGTGCCAGCAGCTTGTCAGGGGGCAAAGAGACCCAGTACTTC
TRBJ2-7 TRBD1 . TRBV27 CASSLGTALFYEQYF TGTGCCAGCAGTTTAGGGACAGCCCTATTTTACGAGCAGTACTTC
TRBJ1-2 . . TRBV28 CASRTTEGDSSARGYTF TGTGCCAGCAGAACGACCGAGGGAGACTCCTCGGCTAGAGGCTACACCTTC
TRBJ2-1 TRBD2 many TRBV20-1 CSASSNGLAGFNEQFF TGCAGTGCTAGTTCCAACGGGCTAGCGGGCTTCAATGAGCAGTTCTTC
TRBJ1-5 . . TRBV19 CATTGTHYSNQPQHF TGTGCCACCACCGGGACACATTATAGCAATCAGCCCCAGCATTTT
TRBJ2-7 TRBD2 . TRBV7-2 CASSVSSGPYEQYF TGTGCCAGCAGCGTATCTAGCGGGCCTTACGAGCAGTACTTC
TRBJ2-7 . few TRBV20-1 CSARTGYEQYF TGCAGTGCTAGAACGGGCTACGAGCAGTACTTC
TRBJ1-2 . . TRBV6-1 CASSDIGGLGGYTF TGTGCCAGCAGTGATATTGGGGGCTTAGGAGGCTACACCTTC
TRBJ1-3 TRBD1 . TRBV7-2 CASSLVATGGPGNTIYF TGTGCCAGCAGCTTAGTGGCCACAGGGGGCCCTGGAAACACCATATATTTT
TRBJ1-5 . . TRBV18 CASSQQGMDQPQHF TGTGCCAGCTCACAACAGGGTATGGATCAGCCCCAGCATTTT
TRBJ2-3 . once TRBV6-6 CASGVGADTQYF TGTGCCAGCGGGGTAGGGGCAGATACGCAGTATTTT
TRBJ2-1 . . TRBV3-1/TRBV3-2 CASREGGLVYNEQFF TGTGCCAGCAGGGAAGGCGGGCTGGTCTACAATGAGCAGTTCTTC
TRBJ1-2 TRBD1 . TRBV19 CASSFWTGGQYGYTF TGTGCCAGTAGTTTCTGGACAGGGGGCCAGTATGGCTACACCTTC
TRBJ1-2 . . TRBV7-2 CASSLDGAGRYTF TGTGCCAGCAGCTTAGACGGCGCAGGGAGGTACACCTTC
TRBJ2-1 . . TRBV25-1 CASSEYGDNEQFF TGTGCCAGCAGTGAATACGGTGACAATGAGCAGTTCTTC
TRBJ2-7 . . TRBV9 CASSPWGSGAYEQYF TGTGCCAGCAGCCCATGGGGTAGCGGTGCCTACGAGCAGTACTTC
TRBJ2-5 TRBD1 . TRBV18 CASSPLRDRGETQYF TGTGCCAGCTCACCTCTGCGGGACAGGGGCGAGACCCAGTACTTC
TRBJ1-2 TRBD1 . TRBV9 CASRIPGQGNYGYTF TGTGCCAGCAGGATTCCGGGACAGGGGAACTATGGCTACACCTTC